These 6 T cell receptor beta chains share one sample of origin, sequenced in a study of T cell responses to AZD1222 COVID-19 vaccine. The assay was immunoSEQ multiplex PCR, and TCRdb's table has in-frame clones only and misses some. The sample includes about 120,000 clones, roughly 90% of them seen just once. The input for sequencing was peripheral blood, taken on day 0 of AZD1222 vaccination. The origin of the receptors is an adult in good health.

The chain joins TRBV15 to TRBJ1-3; D is unclear. The CDR3 totals 15 residues. Germline V gene data show CDR1 as LNHNV and CDR2 as YYDKDF (reference sequence). Trimming took off 0 bases at V and 0 bases at J, with 6 bases between the two ends. The CDR3 sequence: CATSRDFRSGNTIYF. In DNA form, the CDR3 reads TGTGCCACCAGCAGAGATTTCCGCTCTGGAAACACCATATATTTT.

The chain uses TRBV27 and TRBJ1-2; no reliable D call. The CDR3 loop spans 13 amino acids. V lost 6 bases, J lost 7 bases, and 15 bases lay in between. CDR1 and CDR2 from the germline V gene are MNHEY and SMNVEV (reference sequence). The CDR3 sequence: CASRIGPYVGYTF. CDR3 in DNA: TGTGCCAGCAGAATTGGGCCGTATGTTGGCTACACCTTC.

V gene TRBV19 combines with J gene TRBJ1-2; 7 bases fit TRBD1. The length of the CDR3 is 16 residues. Germline CDR1 and CDR2: LNHDA and SQIVND (reference sequence). Germline trimming cut 0 bases from V and 4 bases from J; bases unmatched to any gene: 8. CDR3 amino acids: CASSIELTGPLYGYTF. The DNA of the CDR3 is TGTGCCAGTAGTATAGAATTGACAGGGCCCCTCTATGGCTACACCTTC.

The J gene is TRBJ1-4, the V gene TRBV19; D is unresolved. V lost 7 bases and J lost 0, with 9 bases in between. This CDR3 has 14 amino acids. Germline lookup yields CDR1 LNHDA and CDR2 SQIVND (reference sequence). CDR3 amino acids: CASTNRATNEKLFF. The CDR3, as DNA: TGTGCCAGTACAAACAGAGCAACTAATGAAAAACTGTTTTTT.

The gene calls are TRBV7-2 and TRBJ2-2; no reliable D call. The CDR3 runs to 14 residues. The V gene's germline CDR1 is SGHTA and CDR2 FQGNSA. Trimming took 5 bases from V and 0 from J, leaving 7 bases between them. The CDR3 sequence is CASSPPTNTGELFF. The CDR3 region has the DNA TGTGCCAGCAGCCCCCCCACGAACACCGGGGAGCTGTTTTTT.

The CDR3 region is CASSDQPGQGAETQYF. DNA for the CDR3: TGTGCCAGCAGTGACCAGCCGGGACAGGGGGCAGAGACCCAGTACTTC. This chain joins TRBV6-4 and TRBJ2-5; 12 positions match TRBD1. The CDR3 runs to 16 residues. The V and J ends lost 2 bases and 4 bases, in that order; junction bases with no gene match: 5. Germline CDR1 and CDR2: MRHNA and SNTAGT.